One sample yielded the 25 T cell receptor beta chains listed below, sequenced in a study of cytomegalovirus exposure and HLA in healthy donors. Primers included in the PCR were 60 Vbeta and 13 Jbeta primers. This table comes from immunoSEQ multiplex PCR, and its TCRdb copy is limited to in-frame clones, with some not included. This table holds 25,000 to 40,000 clones. The specimen was PBMCs. All receptors derive from a middle-aged woman in good health and CMV-seropositive.

The chain carries TRBV10-3 and TRBJ2-7, with 12 bases identical to TRBD1. Looked up from germline, CDR1 is ENHRY and CDR2 is SYGVKD. The length of the CDR3 is 14 residues. V trimming: 7 bases; J trimming: 5 bases; junction bases outside the gene matches: 6. CDR3 amino acids: CAITSGTGGDEQYF. CDR3 in DNA: TGTGCCATCACTTCCGGGACAGGGGGCGACGAGCAGTACTTC.

The gene calls are TRBV27 and TRBJ1-5, with D hard to call. Germline CDR1 and CDR2: MNHEY and SMNVEV (reference sequence). Trimming left V 0 bases short and J 5 bases short, with 8 bases between. The CDR3 spans 14 residues. The CDR3 nucleotides read TGTGCCAGCAGTTTATCAGGACTCCATCAGCCCCAGCATTTT. Its protein is CASSLSGLHQPQHF.

The genes are TRBV20-1 and TRBJ2-1; D remains unclear. Germline V gives CDR1 DFQATT, CDR2 SNEGSKA (reference sequence). CDR3 length: 11 amino acids. V was pared by 1 base and J by 9 bases, with 7 bases between. The chain's CDR3 is CSARAFPEQFF. DNA for the CDR3: TGCAGTGCTAGAGCCTTTCCTGAGCAGTTCTTC.

The chain has TRBV28 and TRBJ2-7, with 7 bases that match TRBD1. The J segment lost 2 bases and the V segment lost 6 bases, leaving 4 bases of the junction unmatched. This CDR3 is 13 amino acids long. Per the germline V gene, CDR1 is MDHEN and CDR2 is SYDVKM. Here the CDR3 DNA reads TGTGCCAGCAGCGTACAGGGGCCCTACGAGCAGTACTTC. Amino acids: CASSVQGPYEQYF.

The CDR3 spells CASSPLRTNTGELFF. CDR3 coding DNA: TGTGCCAGCAGTCCACTGAGGACTAACACCGGGGAGCTGTTTTTT. V gene TRBV28 combines with J gene TRBJ2-2, with a weak D call TRBD2 (5 bases). Trimming took off 5 bases at V and 2 bases at J, with 12 bases between the two ends. CDR3 length: 15 residues. Germline values: CDR1 MDHEN, CDR2 SYDVKM.

The chain has TRBV11-2 and TRBJ2-2; the D gene is possibly TRBD2 (6 bases). CDR1 and CDR2 (germline): SGHAT, FQNNGV. CDR3 length equals 15 residues. Trimming stripped 1 base from V and 4 bases from J, with 10 bases between. The CDR3 region has the DNA TGTGCCAGCAGCTTAGTGGGAGGCACCACCGGGGAGCTGTTTTTT. This codes for CASSLVGGTTGELFF.

Comments on this clone: Other DNA variants within this sample encode the same CDR3. This chain links TRBV30 with TRBJ1-1, with TRBD1 as a possible D gene (5 bases). CDR1 is GTSNPN and CDR2 is SVGIG in the germline V gene (reference sequence). V gave up 7 bases and J gave up 8 bases, with 14 bases separating them. The CDR3 is 11 amino acids. CDR3 sequence: CASNIGAEAFF. As DNA, the CDR3 is TGTGCCTCAAATATAGGGGCCGAAGCTTTCTTT.

The chain employs TRBV18 and TRBJ2-5; D unresolved. V was cut by 2 bases and J by 4 bases, with 5 bases left in between. The CDR3 spans 12 residues. Germline V lookup: CDR1 KGHSH, CDR2 LQKENI. The DNA for the CDR3 is TGTGCCAGCTCACCAAGCCCAGAGACCCAGTACTTC. Translated, it gives CASSPSPETQYF.

V gene TRBV4-1 combines with J gene TRBJ2-3; 7 bases line up with TRBD2. The V and J ends lost 3 bases and 3 bases, in that order; junction bases with no gene match: 12. Per germline, CDR1 MGHRA and CDR2 YSYEKL. There are 17 residues in the CDR3. This CDR3 reads CASSHPASGGKTDTQYF. CDR3 sequence (DNA): TGCGCCAGCAGCCACCCAGCTAGCGGAGGAAAGACAGATACGCAGTATTTT.

The chain links TRBV29-1 to TRBJ1-2, with TRBD1 matching over 9 bases. There are 15 residues in the CDR3. Trimming cost V 5 bases and J 3 bases; bases outside gene matches: 10. The V gene's germline CDR1 is SQVTM and CDR2 ANQGSEA. CDR3 nucleotides: TGCAGCGTTCATCAACCGGGACAGGGTCACTATGGCTACACCTTC. As protein: CSVHQPGQGHYGYTF.

The chain recombines TRBV18 with TRBJ1-1; 7 bases agree with TRBD1. The length of the CDR3 is 15 residues. The V gene's germline CDR1 is KGHSH and CDR2 LQKENI. Germline trimming cut 6 bases from V and 3 bases from J; bases unmatched to any gene: 10. The CDR3 nucleotides are TGTGCCAGCTCTTTAACCGACAGGGCTGACACTGAAGCTTTCTTT. Its translation: CASSLTDRADTEAFF.

The J gene is TRBJ2-7, the V gene TRBV5-4; 8 bases match TRBD2. This CDR3 is built from 15 residues. V was clipped by 2 bases and J by 0 bases; unmatched bases: 4. Germline CDR1 reads SGHNT; CDR2 reads YYREEE (reference sequence). This CDR3 reads CASSFGGRSSYEQYF. The CDR3 bases are TGTGCCAGCAGCTTTGGCGGGAGGAGCTCCTACGAGCAGTACTTC.

The chain links TRBV5-1 to TRBJ2-5; 11 nucleotides line up with TRBD1. CDR1 is SGHRS, CDR2 YFSETQ, per germline. CDR3 length: 16 amino acids. V dropped 0 bases and J dropped 1; count of bases not matched to a gene: 2. The CDR3 region has the DNA TGCGCCAGCAGCTTGGCCGGGACAGGGGGCCAAGAGACCCAGTACTTC. Amino acids: CASSLAGTGGQETQYF.

This chain links TRBV7-2 with TRBJ2-2, with a tentative D call TRBD1 (5 bases). Germline V CDR1 and CDR2: SGHTA, FQGNSA. This CDR3 contains 15 residues. V gave up 3 bases and J gave up 3 bases, with 11 bases separating them. DNA for the CDR3: TGTGCCAGCAGCTTTGCAGGGCGCGACACCGGGGAGCTGTTTTTT. Residues: CASSFAGRDTGELFF. The whole variable domain, remainder taken from reference TRBV7-2 and TRBJ2-2, is GAGVSQSPSNKVTEKGKDVELRCDPISGHTALYWYRQSLGQGLEFLIYFQGNSAPDKSGLPSDRFSAERTGGSVSTLTIQRTQQEDSAVYLCASSFAGRDTGELFFGEGSRLTVL.

This chain joins TRBV4-1 and TRBJ1-5; D is undetermined. Germline values: CDR1 MGHRA, CDR2 YSYEKL. V lost 1 base to trimming and J lost 2 bases, with 9 bases between them. This CDR3 has 15 amino acids. The CDR3 loop reads CASSQGSEGNQPQHF. The CDR3 nucleotides read TGCGCCAGCAGCCAAGGGTCAGAGGGCAATCAGCCCCAGCATTTT.

This chain joins TRBV4-1 and TRBJ2-1, with 9 bases lining up with TRBD2. The CDR3 spans 12 residues. V trimming: 1 base; J trimming: 16 bases; junction bases outside the gene matches: 5. The V gene's germline CDR1 is MGHRA and CDR2 YSYEKL. The CDR3 region has the DNA TGCGCCAGCAGCCAAGGAAGCGGGAGGACTTTCTTC. Translating it yields CASSQGSGRTFF.

The rearrangement joins TRBV5-1 to TRBJ2-3; no reliable D call. Trimming removed 0 bases at V and 6 bases at J, with 8 bases between. CDR1 and CDR2 from the germline V gene are SGHRS and YFSETQ. This CDR3 is 13 amino acids long. The CDR3 coding sequence is TGCGCCAGCAGCTTGGGTACAGCCGATACGCAGTATTTT. The encoded protein is CASSLGTADTQYF.

The chain uses TRBV6-5 and TRBJ2-3; 10 bases line up with TRBD1. Germline assignment: CDR1 MNHEY and CDR2 SVGAGI. V trimming: 2 bases; J trimming: 1 base; junction bases outside the gene matches: 0. CDR3 length: 15 amino acids. CDR3 sequence: CASSYGTGGTDTQYF. CDR3 bases: TGTGCCAGCAGTTACGGGACAGGGGGCACAGATACGCAGTATTTT.

The rearrangement links TRBV20-1 to TRBJ1-1, with D unresolved. The germline CDR1 and CDR2 sequences are DFQATT and SNEGSKA (reference sequence). V was clipped by 4 bases and J by 3 bases, with 6 bases between them. CDR3 length: 11 residues. CDR3 protein: CSAMGDTEAFF. The CDR3 nucleotides read TGCAGTGCTATGGGAGACACTGAAGCTTTCTTT.

The chain employs TRBV7-6 and TRBJ1-5, with a possible D match to TRBD1 (6 bases). The CDR3 sequence is 16 residues long. V lost 1 base and J lost 0, with 10 bases in between. From germline, CDR1 is SGHVS and CDR2 FNYEAQ. The CDR3 loop reads CASSLGGRYSNQPQHF. CDR3 DNA sequence: TGTGCCAGCAGCTTAGGGGGGCGGTATAGCAATCAGCCCCAGCATTTT.

V gene TRBV12-5 combines with J gene TRBJ2-3, with 8 nucleotides matching TRBD1. CDR3 length: 14 residues. V lost 5 bases and J lost 4; bases outside the gene matches: 5. The germline CDR1 and CDR2 sequences are LGHNT and FRNRAP. The CDR3 here is CASGTGQGPDTQYF. The CDR3 DNA sequence: TGTGCTAGTGGTACCGGACAGGGCCCAGATACGCAGTATTTT.

The chain links TRBV19 to TRBJ1-2, with D uncertain. The CDR3 sequence is 13 residues long. CDR1 is LNHDA and CDR2 is SQIVND in the germline V gene (reference sequence). Trimming stripped 11 bases from V and 5 bases from J, with 18 bases between. CDR3: CASRAGPIYGYTF. CDR3 bases: TGTGCCTCCCGGGCGGGCCCTATATATGGCTACACCTTC. The full variable domain, rest sourced from reference TRBV19 and TRBJ1-2, is DGGITQSPKYLFRKEGQNVTLSCEQNLNHDAMYWYRQDPGQGLRLIYYSQIVNDFQKGDIAEGYSVSREKKESFPLTVTSAQKNPTAFYLCASRAGPIYGYTFGSGTRLTVV.

Its frequency marks this clone as medium-sized. V gene TRBV5-5 combines with J gene TRBJ2-7, with 7 bases aligning to TRBD2. Germline trimming cut 4 bases from V and 0 bases from J; bases unmatched to any gene: 10. The length of the CDR3 is 16 residues. Germline V gives CDR1 SGHKS, CDR2 YYEKEE (reference sequence). Written as DNA, the CDR3 is TGTGCCAGCAGCCTGAGACTTGGCGGGAGCTCCTACGAGCAGTACTTC. This codes for CASSLRLGGSSYEQYF.

The chain is built from TRBV7-2 and TRBJ2-3; the D is unclear. The CDR3 extends over 14 amino acids. Germline values: CDR1 SGHTA, CDR2 FQGNSA. Deletions cut 1 base from V and 0 bases from J, with 5 bases between. The CDR3 reads CASSLGASTDTQYF. The CDR3 DNA sequence: TGTGCCAGCAGCTTAGGAGCTAGCACAGATACGCAGTATTTT.

The chain uses TRBV18 and TRBJ2-3; possible D gene TRBD1, 5 bases. The CDR3 length is 14 residues. V lost 3 bases and J 2 bases, leaving 9 bases between the germline ends. Germline V gene sequence: CDR1 KGHSH, CDR2 LQKENI. The CDR3: CASSPTGHTDTQYF. In DNA, the CDR3 is TGTGCCAGCTCACCCACAGGTCACACAGATACGCAGTATTTT.